This T cell receptor beta chain appears in the sequencing data of a study of shared clonotypes between healthy human individuals (dated by TCRdb to 2018 to 2021). Regarding the complete study: The cohort comprised a couple of women and a few men aged 18 to 49 years. Blood TCR repertoires of roughly five healthy adults were deeply sequenced to estimate repertoire size and the extent of clonotype sharing between individuals. Between about 0.8 and 9 billion PBMCs per donor were obtained by leukapheresis. For each donor, CD4 naive and CD4 memory were each run on three plates, CD8 naive on two plates, and CD8 memory on one plate. To increase sequencing depth and limit assay-specific biases, different laboratories used diverse techniques to prepare libraries and sequence TCR repertoires.

In regard to this clone: The specificity of this receptor is unknown. The record has no base qualities; no much larger clone is one base away.

What the study reported, not specific to this receptor: Based on pairwise subsampling, the degree of clonotype sharing among donors was expected to be affected by sequencing depth. Higher generation probabilities were observed for clonotypes shared by all four sorted-subset donors than for non-shared clonotypes. Across a handful of donors, around 5.4% of naive CD4, roughly 3.3% of naive CD8, 2.3% of memory CD4, and under 0.45% of memory CD8 clonotypes were shared. Sampling was restricted to blood, and TCR repertoires in tissue are likely to differ from TCR repertoires in blood. Naive subsets generally had larger estimated clonotype richness than memory subsets. The small number of donors limited the genetic and exposure-history diversity represented. Incomplete sequencing was indicated by rarefaction of sorted-subset datasets, despite the large sequencing depth.

The CDR3 starts with the cysteine, ends with the phenylalanine, and has 18 residues. Just the 54-base CDR3 DNA is kept, in frame starting at base 1. Reading the germline V gene (reference sequence) gives CDR1 LNHDA and CDR2 SQIVND. V ends up 3 bases short and J 4 bases short, with an unmatched junction base count of 11. Healthy HIV-negative adults with no recently reported acute infections or vaccinations were included as donors. Every donor was a Caucasian adult living in Nashville, Tennessee, USA. CD4+ T cells were enriched by magnetic negative selection, after which naive cells were positively selected on CD45RA and the negative fraction was taken as the memory subset. Blood was obtained by leukapheresis, after which PBMCs were separated by Ficoll-Histopaque density gradient centrifugation and cryopreserved in liquid nitrogen vapor phase. Analytical flow cytometry was used to check the purity and quantity of every magnetically sorted T cell population. Genomic DNA was isolated from each sorted fraction and quantified by UV absorbance on a Nanodrop 2000c.

TCR CDR3 regions were amplified from genomic DNA by multiplex PCR using the deep immunoSEQ assay. Genomic DNA extracted from each cell subset was distributed evenly over all wells of several immunoSEQ 96-well plates, and each plate served as one replicate. For sorted subsets, roughly 200 ng of genomic DNA, equivalent to around 29,000 T cell genomes, went into each replicate PCR. The purified libraries were quantified using a Qubit 3.0 fluorometer, sized with a Bioanalyzer 2100, and then quantified again using the KAPA Library Quantification kit. Every immunoSEQ 96-well plate was sequenced on a dedicated single-read 150-cycle Illumina NextSeq 550 flow cell. The paper's data handling went like this. Because the immunoSEQ output held only junctional sequences and lacked quality scores, the filtering could not match the filtering applied to full-length reads. To assign V/J genes and CDR3, sequences were annotated using PyIR, a Python wrapper for IgBLAST v1.9, with IMGT germline references. Reads with weak V/J assignments (E-value above 1e-6), missing CDR3, stop codons, out-of-frame junctions, or ambiguous translated residues were removed. V3J clonotypes were defined as sequences sharing an identical inferred V gene, J gene, and CDR3 amino acid sequence. Percentage overlap between repertoires was computed as shared unique clonotypes divided by the size of the smaller repertoire. Repertoire richness was assessed with RTK rarefaction, the Chao1 estimator, and Recon v2.1 estimates of unobserved clonotypes. Generation probabilities for all TCRbeta clonotypes obtained by the gDNA method from a handful of donors were computed using OLGA. In TCRdb, the immuneACCESS table is reduced to in-frame sequences with V and J assigned. These tables do not hold every clone; where another copy was compared, an unresolved V gene accounts for under half, and the others remain unexplained. The DNA gave D and trimming, while V, J and clone size come from that table. In this sample the table shows around 600,000 clones, about 96% of which occur a single time. Clones ranked in the top ten supply about 0.06% of the sample.

Recombination joined TRBV19 with TRBJ1-5; 11 bases in between match TRBD1. The sequenced material came from naive CD4+ T cells sorted from blood. The sample's cell subset or site, from its label and the paper: CD45RA+ positively selected. This receptor was taken from a woman younger than 45 in good health. In nucleotide form, the sequence is TGTGCCAGTAGTATTGGAAGGAGGACAGGGGGCAGTAATCAGCCCCAGCATTTT. The resulting protein is CASSIGRRTGGSNQPQHF. Where the CDR3 stops, the reference TRBV19 and TRBJ1-5 genes take over; the full variable domain is DGGITQSPKYLFRKEGQNVTLSCEQNLNHDAMYWYRQDPGQGLRLIYYSQIVNDFQKGDIAEGYSVSREKKESFPLTVTSAQKNPTAFYLCASSIGRRTGGSNQPQHFGDGTRLSIL.